Below, 17 T cell receptor beta chains from the same sample are listed, as sequenced in a study of Graves' ophthalmopathy and Graves' hyperthyroidism. The sequenced template was RNA, covering the TCR beta CDR3 region. Scientists carried out first-round RT-PCR using HTBI primers and then a second-round multiplex PCR. A single record per CDR3 protein comes from TCRdb applying MiXCR to the multiplex PCR reads. The sample has about 740,000 distinct CDR3 sequences, roughly 41% seen once. Specimen: peripheral blood. These receptors all come from an adult man with Graves' ophthalmopathy.

This sequence joins TRBV25-1 and TRBJ2-7; 8 bases match TRBD1. This CDR3 region has 14 residues. J lost 4 bases, V lost 3 bases, and 5 bases had no gene match. Germline CDR1 and CDR2: MGHDK and SYGVNS. The CDR3 loop is CASSEPGGRYEQYF. The DNA of the CDR3 is TGTGCCAGCAGTGAGCCAGGGGGCAGGTACGAGCAGTACTTC.

Only a few counts were recorded for this clonotype. The genes are TRBV7-9 and TRBJ1-6, with D possibly matching TRBD1 (6 bases). V was clipped by 5 bases and J by 11 bases, with 13 bases between them. Looked up from germline, CDR1 is SEHNR and CDR2 is FQNEAQ (reference sequence). This CDR3 is built from 13 residues. CDR3 bases: TGTGCCAGCAGCCAAGATCGGGACACACCCCTCCACTTT. This codes for CASSQDRDTPLHF.

This clonotype was seen many times. The chain combines TRBV7-2 with TRBJ1-1, with a weak D call TRBD1 (5 bases). From germline, CDR1 is SGHTA and CDR2 FQGNSA. This CDR3 spans 16 amino acids. V lost 1 base to trimming and J lost 0 bases, with 12 bases between them. CDR3 DNA sequence: TGTGCCAGCAGCTTAGGAAGGGGACCCATGAACACTGAAGCTTTCTTT. This translates into CASSLGRGPMNTEAFF.

The chain combines TRBV7-4 with TRBJ2-5, with 8 bases identical to TRBD1. In germline, CDR1 is SGHVT, CDR2 SQSDAQ. V dropped 5 bases and J dropped 6; count of bases not matched to a gene: 11. The CDR3 contains 15 residues. The CDR3 is CASSRASGGPKTQYF. For the CDR3, the DNA is TGTGCCAGCAGCCGTGCTTCAGGGGGCCCAAAGACCCAGTACTTC. Full variable domain (outside the CDR3, taken from reference TRBV7-4 and TRBJ2-5): GAGVSQSPRYKVAKRGRDVALRCDSISGHVTLYWYRQTLGQGSEVLTYSQSDAQRDKSGRPSGRFSAERPERSVSTLKIQRTEQGDSAVYLCASSRASGGPKTQYFGPGTRLLVL.

The genes are TRBV4-3 and TRBJ1-2, with unresolved D. Trimming took 1 base from V and 4 from J, leaving 13 bases between them. CDR3 length: 15 amino acids. Germline CDR1 is LGHNA and CDR2 is YSLEER. CDR3 sequence reads: CASSQGRALGYGYTF. In DNA, the CDR3 is TGCGCCAGCAGCCAAGGGAGGGCCTTGGGCTATGGCTACACCTTC.

In this sample, this clonotype turned up a few times. The chain recombines TRBV19 with TRBJ1-2; D ambiguous. V lost 7 bases and J lost 4, with 19 bases in between. The CDR3 has 15 amino acids. Looked up from germline, CDR1 is LNHDA and CDR2 is SQIVND (reference sequence). The CDR3 reads CASTPRDRTSYGYTF. DNA of the CDR3: TGTGCCAGTACGCCCCGGGATCGGACCAGCTATGGCTACACCTTC.

V gene TRBV15 combines with J gene TRBJ2-3; possibly TRBD1 for D (6 bases). Germline V gene lookup returns CDR1 LNHNV and CDR2 YYDKDF (reference sequence). Trimming removed 0 bases from V and 0 bases from J, with 10 bases in between. CDR3 length: 16 amino acids. The DNA of the CDR3 is TGTGCCACCAGCAGAGAGGGACACGCAAGCACAGATACGCAGTATTTT. It encodes CATSREGHASTDTQYF.

This clonotype was seen ten or more times. V and J are TRBV10-3 and TRBJ2-7; 9 nucleotides match TRBD1. V dropped 6 bases and J dropped 7; count of bases not matched to a gene: 7. CDR1 is ENHRY, CDR2 SYGVKD, per germline. The CDR3 contains 13 residues. The CDR3 bases are TGTGCCATCAGACTGGACAGGGGAAATGAGCAGTACTTC. Amino acid sequence: CAIRLDRGNEQYF.

This clonotype was found many times. The chain joins TRBV2 to TRBJ1-2; D not resolved. The germline gives CDR1 SNHLY, CDR2 FYNNEI. The CDR3 is 14 residues long. Deletions cut 8 bases from V and 5 bases from J, with 18 bases between. The CDR3 coding sequence is TGTGCCAGCGCTCCCAGAAGGACGGCTTATGGCTACACCTTC. It translates to CASAPRRTAYGYTF.

This clonotype has a single count. This chain joins TRBV4-3 and TRBJ1-6, with a tentative D call TRBD1 (5 bases). This CDR3 comprises 17 residues. Germline V gene lookup returns CDR1 LGHNA and CDR2 YSLEER. V was pared by 0 bases and J by 0 bases, with 9 bases between. The CDR3 DNA follows: TGCGCCAGCAGCCAAGAGGACACGAGCTCCTATAATTCACCCCTCCACTTT. Translating gives CASSQEDTSSYNSPLHF.

The chain has TRBV11-2 and TRBJ1-4; 9 bases agree with TRBD1. From germline, CDR1 is SGHAT and CDR2 FQNNGV. Unmatched junction bases numbered 11, after V lost 3 bases and J lost 12 bases. The CDR3 is 15 residues long. DNA for the CDR3: TGTGCCAGCAGCTTCGGTGGGACAGGGCAGGAAGAACTGTTTTTT. This codes for CASSFGGTGQEELFF.

This clonotype was counted ten times or more. J is TRBJ1-2 and V is TRBV2; D is undetermined. From germline, CDR1 is SNHLY and CDR2 FYNNEI. The CDR3 is 10 residues long. V lost 3 bases to trimming and J lost 9 bases, with 5 bases between them. CDR3 in DNA: TGTGCCAGCAGTGATATTAGCTACACCTTC. It codes for CASSDISYTF.

Here the CDR3 DNA reads TGTGCCAGCAGCTTAGCGGGAAAAACGGGGCGATCAGAGACCCAGTACTTC. Protein: CASSLAGKTGRSETQYF. This sequence joins TRBV9 and TRBJ2-5; TRBD2 matches 8 bases. Germline V gene lookup returns CDR1 SGDLS and CDR2 YYNGEE. The CDR3 is made up of 17 amino acids. V lost 4 bases, J lost 4 bases, and 15 bases stayed unmatched.

The rearrangement uses TRBV7-9 and TRBJ1-5; TRBD1 agrees at 10 bases. This CDR3 contains 15 residues. Trimming at V came to 3 bases and at J to 5 bases, leaving 4 bases not matched to a gene. Germline-derived CDR1 and CDR2 are SEHNR and FQNEAQ (reference sequence). The CDR3: CASSFLGTGDQPQHF. The CDR3, as DNA: TGTGCCAGCAGCTTTCTAGGGACAGGGGATCAGCCCCAGCATTTT.

The chain links TRBV29-1 to TRBJ2-7, with TRBD2 matching over 14 bases. V lost 4 bases, J lost 6 bases, and 8 bases stayed unmatched. The CDR3 totals 15 residues. From germline, CDR1 is SQVTM and CDR2 ANQGSEA. CDR3 nucleotide sequence: TGCAGCGTTGTTGGGGGACTAGCGGGAGCGGTCGAGCAGTACTTC. Protein sequence: CSVVGGLAGAVEQYF.

The chain combines TRBV25-1 with TRBJ1-2; 12 positions agree with TRBD1. Germline CDR1 reads MGHDK; CDR2 reads SYGVNS. J was trimmed by 8 bases and V by 8 bases; bases with no gene match: 12. The CDR3 has 15 amino acids. The CDR3, as DNA: TGTGCCAGCGTGAGGGCGGGACAGGGGGCATTCGGCTACACCTTC. Residues: CASVRAGQGAFGYTF.

The gene calls are TRBV15 and TRBJ1-2; TRBD1 aligns across 10 bases. The germline gives CDR1 LNHNV, CDR2 YYDKDF (reference sequence). The CDR3 is 16 amino acids. The ends lost 3 bases at V and 4 bases at J; junction bases unmatched: 8. In nucleotides, the CDR3 is TGTGCCACCAGCAGCTTAGACAGGGGGCGAGGCTATGGCTACACCTTC. This translates into CATSSLDRGRGYGYTF. Drawing the rest from reference TRBV15 and TRBJ1-2, the complete variable domain is DAMVIQNPRYQVTQFGKPVTLSCSQTLNHNVMYWYQQKSSQAPKLLFHYYDKDFNNEADTPDNFQSRRPNTSFCFLDIRSPGLGDTAMYLCATSSLDRGRGYGYTFGSGTRLTVV.